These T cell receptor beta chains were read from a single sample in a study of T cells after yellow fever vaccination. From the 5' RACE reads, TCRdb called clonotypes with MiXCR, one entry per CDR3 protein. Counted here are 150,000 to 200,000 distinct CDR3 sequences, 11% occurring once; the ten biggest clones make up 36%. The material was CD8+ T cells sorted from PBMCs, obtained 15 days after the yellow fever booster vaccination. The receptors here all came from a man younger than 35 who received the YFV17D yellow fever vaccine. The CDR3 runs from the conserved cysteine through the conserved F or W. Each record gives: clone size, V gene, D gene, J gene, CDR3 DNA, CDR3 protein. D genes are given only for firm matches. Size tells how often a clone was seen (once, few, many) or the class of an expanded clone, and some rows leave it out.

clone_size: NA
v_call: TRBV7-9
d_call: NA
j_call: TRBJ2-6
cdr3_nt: TGTGCCAGCAGCTCGACCGGGGGGGCCAACGTCCTGACTTTC
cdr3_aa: CASSSTGGANVLTF

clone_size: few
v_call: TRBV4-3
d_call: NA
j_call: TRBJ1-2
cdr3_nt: TGCGCCAGCAGCCAAGACAACAGGGCCTCTTTCTATGGCTACACCTTC
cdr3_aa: CASSQDNRASFYGYTF

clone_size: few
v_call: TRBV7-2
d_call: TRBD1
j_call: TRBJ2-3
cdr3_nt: TGTGCCAGCAGGGACCGGGACAGACACACAGATACGCAGTATTTT
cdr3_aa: CASRDRDRHTDTQYF

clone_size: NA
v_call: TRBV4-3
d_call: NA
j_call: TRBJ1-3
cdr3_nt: TGCGCCAGCAGCCAAGCGGAGCAACCTGGAAACACCATATATTTT
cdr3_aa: CASSQAEQPGNTIYF

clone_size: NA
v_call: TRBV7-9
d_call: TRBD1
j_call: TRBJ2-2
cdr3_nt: TGTGCCAGCAGCCCCTGGGACAGGGTCAACACCGGGGAGCTGTTTTTT
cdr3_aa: CASSPWDRVNTGELFF

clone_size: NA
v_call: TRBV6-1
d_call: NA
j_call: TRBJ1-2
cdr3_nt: TGTGCCAGCGGGGGGGCAGTAAGCTTTGGCTACACCTTC
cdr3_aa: CASGGAVSFGYTF

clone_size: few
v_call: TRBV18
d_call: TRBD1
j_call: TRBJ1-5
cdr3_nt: TGTGCCAGCTCTCTACATTTCGGACAGGGGGCCATTTGGAGCAATCAGCCCCAGCATTTT
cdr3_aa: CASSLHFGQGAIWSNQPQHF

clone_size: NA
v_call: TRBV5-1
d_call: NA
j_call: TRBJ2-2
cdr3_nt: TGCGCCAGCAGCTTAGGGACAATGAACACCGGGGAGCTGTTTTTT
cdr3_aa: CASSLGTMNTGELFF

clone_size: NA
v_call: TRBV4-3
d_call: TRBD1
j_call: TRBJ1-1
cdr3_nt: TGCGCCAGCAGCCCCTGGACAGGGTATAAAGCTTTCTTT
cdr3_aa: CASSPWTGYKAFF

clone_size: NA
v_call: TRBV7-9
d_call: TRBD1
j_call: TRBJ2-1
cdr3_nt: TGTGCCAGCAGCCCCTGGGACAGCTACAATGAGCAGTTCTTC
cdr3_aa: CASSPWDSYNEQFF

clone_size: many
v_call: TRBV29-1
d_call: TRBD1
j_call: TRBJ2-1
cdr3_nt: TGCAGCGTTGAGGGGACAGGACCTTGGAATGAGCAGTTCTTC
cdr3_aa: CSVEGTGPWNEQFF

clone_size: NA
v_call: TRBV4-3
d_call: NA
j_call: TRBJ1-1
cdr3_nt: TGCGCCAGCAGCCAAGACGTCGGGGTTACTGAAGCTTTCTTT
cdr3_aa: CASSQDVGVTEAFF

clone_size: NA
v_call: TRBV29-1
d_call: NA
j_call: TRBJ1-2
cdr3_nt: TGCAGCGTTCCCAGGGCGGGTGGCTACACCTTC
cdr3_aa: CSVPRAGGYTF

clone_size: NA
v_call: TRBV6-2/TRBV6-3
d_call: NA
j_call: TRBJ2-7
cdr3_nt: TGTGCCAGCAGTTACCTTCGAGGGGTCGAGCAGTACTTC
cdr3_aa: CASSYLRGVEQYF

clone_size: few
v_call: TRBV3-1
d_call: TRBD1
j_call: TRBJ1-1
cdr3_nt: TGTGCCAGCATTCCGGGACAGGGGGCCTCTGAAGCTTTCTTT
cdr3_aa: CASIPGQGASEAFF

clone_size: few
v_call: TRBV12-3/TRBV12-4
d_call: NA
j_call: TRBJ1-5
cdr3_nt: TGTGCCAGCAGTTTATGGGGGGCCGGTCAGCCCCAGCATTTT
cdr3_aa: CASSLWGAGQPQHF

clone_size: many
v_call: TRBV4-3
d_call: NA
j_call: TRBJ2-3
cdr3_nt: TGCGCCAGCAGCCAAGATATCTATGATACGCAGTATTTT
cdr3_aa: CASSQDIYDTQYF

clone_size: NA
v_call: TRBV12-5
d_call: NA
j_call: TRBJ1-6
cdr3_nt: TGTGCCCCGAGCGTAATCTCCTATAATTCACCCCTCCACTTT
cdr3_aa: CAPSVISYNSPLHF

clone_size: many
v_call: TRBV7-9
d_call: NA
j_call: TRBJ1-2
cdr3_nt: TGTGCCAGCAGCACGACAAGGGGCTACACCTTC
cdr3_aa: CASSTTRGYTF

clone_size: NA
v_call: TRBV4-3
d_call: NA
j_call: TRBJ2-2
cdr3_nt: TGCGCCAGCAGCCAAGAAAAAAGGGGCAACACCGGGGAGCTGTTTTTT
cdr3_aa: CASSQEKRGNTGELFF

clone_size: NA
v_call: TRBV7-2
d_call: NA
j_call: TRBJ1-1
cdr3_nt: TGTGCCAGCAGCTTTTCGGGCACTGAAGCTTTCTTT
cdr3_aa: CASSFSGTEAFF

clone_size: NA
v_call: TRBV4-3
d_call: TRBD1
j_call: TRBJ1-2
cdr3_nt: TGCGCCAGCAGCCAAGATACAGGGGCGAACCGCGGCTACACCTTC
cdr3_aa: CASSQDTGANRGYTF

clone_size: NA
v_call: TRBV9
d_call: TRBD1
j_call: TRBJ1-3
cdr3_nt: TGTGCCAGCAGCGGACAGGGTTACACCATATATTTT
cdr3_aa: CASSGQGYTIYF

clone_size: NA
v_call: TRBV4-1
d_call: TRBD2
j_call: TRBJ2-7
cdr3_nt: TGCGCCAGCAGCCAAACAGCGGGGCCGTACGGGCAGTACTTC
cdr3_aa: CASSQTAGPYGQYF

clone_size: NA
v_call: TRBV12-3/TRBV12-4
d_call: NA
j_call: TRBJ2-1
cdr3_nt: TGTGCCAGCAGTTTTTGGGGGGACAATGAGCAGTTCTTC
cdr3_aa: CASSFWGDNEQFF

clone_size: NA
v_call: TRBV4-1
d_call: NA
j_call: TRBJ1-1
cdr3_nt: TGCGCCAGCAGCCAAGGGGTGGGGAACACTGAAGCTTTCTTT
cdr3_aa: CASSQGVGNTEAFF

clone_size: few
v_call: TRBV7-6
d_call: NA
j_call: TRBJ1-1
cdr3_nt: TGTGCCAGCAGCTCTCTTAATGGGGGCACCACTGAAGCTTTCTTT
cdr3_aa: CASSSLNGGTTEAFF

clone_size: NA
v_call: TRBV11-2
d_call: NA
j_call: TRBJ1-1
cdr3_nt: TGTGCCAGCAGCTTAGACAGGGAAGCTTTCTTT
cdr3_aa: CASSLDREAFF

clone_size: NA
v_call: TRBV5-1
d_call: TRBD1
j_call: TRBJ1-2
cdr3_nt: TGCGCCAGCAGCACGGGACAGGGAAAGGTTGGCTACACCTTC
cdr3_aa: CASSTGQGKVGYTF

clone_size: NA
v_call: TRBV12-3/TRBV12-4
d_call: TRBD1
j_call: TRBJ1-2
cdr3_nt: TGTGCCAGCACCGAAACAGGGGCGGGAGGCTACACCTTC
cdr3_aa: CASTETGAGGYTF

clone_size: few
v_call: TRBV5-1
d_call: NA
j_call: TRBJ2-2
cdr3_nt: TGCGCCAGCAGCTGGGATTACGGCATCGCGAACACCGGGGAGCTGTTTTTT
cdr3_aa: CASSWDYGIANTGELFF

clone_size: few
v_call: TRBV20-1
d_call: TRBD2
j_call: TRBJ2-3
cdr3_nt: TGCAGTGCTAGCGCGGGGGGAGGCACAGATACGCAGTATTTT
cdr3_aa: CSASAGGGTDTQYF

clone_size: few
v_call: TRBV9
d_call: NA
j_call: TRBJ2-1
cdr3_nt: TGTGCCAGCGGGGATGAGCAGTTCTTC
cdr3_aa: CASGDEQFF

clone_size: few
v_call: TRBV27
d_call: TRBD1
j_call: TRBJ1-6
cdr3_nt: TGTGCCAGCACCCCTTTGGGACAGAATAATTCACCCCTCCACTTT
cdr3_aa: CASTPLGQNNSPLHF

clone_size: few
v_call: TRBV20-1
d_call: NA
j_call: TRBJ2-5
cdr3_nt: TGCAGTGCCAACGGGGCCGAAGAGACCCAGTACTTC
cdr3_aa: CSANGAEETQYF

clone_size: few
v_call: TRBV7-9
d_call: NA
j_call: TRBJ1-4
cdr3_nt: TGTGCCACCCGCCCTGAAGGAGGGCTCGATGAAAAACTGTTTTTT
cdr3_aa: CATRPEGGLDEKLFF

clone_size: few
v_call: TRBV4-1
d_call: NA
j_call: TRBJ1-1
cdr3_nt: TGCGCCAGCAGCCAAGCCCGTGTATATTTGGGCGCGGAGAACACTGAAGCTTTCTTT
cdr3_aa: CASSQARVYLGAENTEAFF

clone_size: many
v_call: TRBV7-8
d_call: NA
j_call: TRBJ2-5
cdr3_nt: TGTGCCAGCAGCCTAGGGCGCGCACAAGAGACCCAGTACTTC
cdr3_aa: CASSLGRAQETQYF

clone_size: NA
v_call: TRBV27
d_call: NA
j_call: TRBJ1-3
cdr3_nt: TGTGCCAGCATTGACAGCTCTGGAAACACCATATATTTT
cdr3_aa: CASIDSSGNTIYF

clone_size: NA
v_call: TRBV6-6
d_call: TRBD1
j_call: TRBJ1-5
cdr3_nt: TGTGCCAGCAGTTGGGACAGGGGGCTTAATCAGCCCCAGCATTTT
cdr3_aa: CASSWDRGLNQPQHF

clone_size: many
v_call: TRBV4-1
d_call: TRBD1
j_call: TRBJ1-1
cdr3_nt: TGCGCCAGCAGACCGACAGGGCTTAACACTGAAGCTTTCTTT
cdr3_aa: CASRPTGLNTEAFF

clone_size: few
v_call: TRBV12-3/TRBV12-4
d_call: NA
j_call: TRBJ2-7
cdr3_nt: TGTGCCAGCAGTTTCGGGGACCCGGGCGAGCAGTACTTC
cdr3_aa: CASSFGDPGEQYF

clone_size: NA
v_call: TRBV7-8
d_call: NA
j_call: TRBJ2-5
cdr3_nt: TGTGCCAGCAGCTTTAGGAGACTAGGAGGGACCCAGTACTTC
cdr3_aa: CASSFRRLGGTQYF

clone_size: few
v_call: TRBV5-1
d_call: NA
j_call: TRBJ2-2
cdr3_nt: TGCGCCAGCAGCTCCGATCGGCCGCGAGGGGAGCTGTTTTTT
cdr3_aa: CASSSDRPRGELFF

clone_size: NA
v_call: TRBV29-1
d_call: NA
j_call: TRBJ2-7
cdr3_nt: TGCAGCAAGGTGCGGTCGCCCTACGAGCAGTACTTC
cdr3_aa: CSKVRSPYEQYF

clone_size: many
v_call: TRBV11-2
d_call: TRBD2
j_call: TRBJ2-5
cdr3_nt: TGTGCCAGCAGCTTAAGGTCATTCAACCTGGCGGGGGGGCCCGTACAACAAGAGACCCAGTACTTC
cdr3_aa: CASSLRSFNLAGGPVQQETQYF

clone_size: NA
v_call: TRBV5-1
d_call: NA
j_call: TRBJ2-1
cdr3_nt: TGCGCCAGCAGCTTGCGACGTACGGAGGATGAGCAGTTCTTC
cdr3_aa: CASSLRRTEDEQFF

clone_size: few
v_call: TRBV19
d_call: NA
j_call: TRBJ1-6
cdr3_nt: TGTGCCAGTAGTATGGGGGGACTCCCGGGGAATTCACCCCTCCACTTT
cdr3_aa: CASSMGGLPGNSPLHF

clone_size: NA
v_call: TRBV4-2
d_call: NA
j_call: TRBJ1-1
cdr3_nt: TGTGCCAGCAGCCAAGAAAGGGCCGGAGATGAAGCTTTCTTT
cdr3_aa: CASSQERAGDEAFF

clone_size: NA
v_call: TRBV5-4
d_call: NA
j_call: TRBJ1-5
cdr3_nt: TGTGCCAGCAGCCCCGGGACAAATCAGCCCCAGCATTTT
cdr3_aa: CASSPGTNQPQHF

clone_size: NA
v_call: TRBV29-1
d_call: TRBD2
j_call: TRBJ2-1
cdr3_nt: TGCAGCGTTAGTGGGCGGGGGGGGCGTTACAATGAGCAGTTCTTC
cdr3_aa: CSVSGRGGRYNEQFF